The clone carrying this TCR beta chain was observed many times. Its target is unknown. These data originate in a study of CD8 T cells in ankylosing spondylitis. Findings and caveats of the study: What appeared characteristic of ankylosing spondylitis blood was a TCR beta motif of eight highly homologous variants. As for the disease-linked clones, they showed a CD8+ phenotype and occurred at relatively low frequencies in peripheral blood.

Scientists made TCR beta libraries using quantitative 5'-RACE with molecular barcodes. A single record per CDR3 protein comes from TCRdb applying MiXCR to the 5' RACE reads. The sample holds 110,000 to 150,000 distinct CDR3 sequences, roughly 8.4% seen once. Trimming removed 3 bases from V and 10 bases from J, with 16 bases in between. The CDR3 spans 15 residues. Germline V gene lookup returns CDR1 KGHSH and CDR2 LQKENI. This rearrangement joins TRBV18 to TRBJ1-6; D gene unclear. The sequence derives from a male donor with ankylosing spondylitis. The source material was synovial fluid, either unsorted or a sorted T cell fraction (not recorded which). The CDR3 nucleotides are TGTGCCAGCTCACCGAGCGGCGCGTTAAACTCACCCCTCCACTTT. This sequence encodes CASSPSGALNSPLHF. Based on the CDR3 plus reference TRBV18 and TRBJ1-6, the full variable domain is NAGVMQNPRHLVRRRGQEARLRCSPMKGHSHVYWYRQLPEEGLKFMVYLQKENIIDESGMPKERFSAEFPKEGPSILRIQQVVRGDSAAYFCASSPSGALNSPLHFGNGTRLTVT.